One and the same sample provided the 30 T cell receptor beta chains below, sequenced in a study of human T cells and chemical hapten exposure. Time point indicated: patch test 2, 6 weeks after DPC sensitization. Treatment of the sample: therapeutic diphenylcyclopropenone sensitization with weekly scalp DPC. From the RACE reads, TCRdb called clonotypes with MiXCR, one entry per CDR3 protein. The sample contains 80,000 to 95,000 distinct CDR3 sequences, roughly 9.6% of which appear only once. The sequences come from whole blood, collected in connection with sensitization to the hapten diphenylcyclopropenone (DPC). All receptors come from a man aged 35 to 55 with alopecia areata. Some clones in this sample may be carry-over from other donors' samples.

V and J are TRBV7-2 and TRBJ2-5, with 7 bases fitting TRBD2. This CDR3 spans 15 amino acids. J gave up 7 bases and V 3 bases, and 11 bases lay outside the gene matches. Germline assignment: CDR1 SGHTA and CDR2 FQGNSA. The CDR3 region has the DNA TGTGCCAGCAGCTTTGCGTGGACGCCGGGGGGGACCCAGTACTTC. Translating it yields CASSFAWTPGGTQYF. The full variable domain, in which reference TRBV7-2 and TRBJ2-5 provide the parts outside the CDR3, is GAGVSQSPSNKVTEKGKDVELRCDPISGHTALYWYRQSLGQGLEFLIYFQGNSAPDKSGLPSDRFSAERTGGSVSTLTIQRTQQEDSAVYLCASSFAWTPGGTQYFGPGTRLLVL.

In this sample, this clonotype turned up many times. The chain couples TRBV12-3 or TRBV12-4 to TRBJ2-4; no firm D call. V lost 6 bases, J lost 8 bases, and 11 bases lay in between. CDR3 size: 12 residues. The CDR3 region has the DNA TGTGCCAGCAGCACCCAACGGGACATTCAGTACTTC. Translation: CASSTQRDIQYF.

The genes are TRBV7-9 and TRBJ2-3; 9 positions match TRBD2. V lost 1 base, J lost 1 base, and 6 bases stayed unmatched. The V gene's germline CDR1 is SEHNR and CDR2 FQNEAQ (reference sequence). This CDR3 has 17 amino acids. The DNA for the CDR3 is TGTGCCAGCAGCTTAGGCGGGAGGGCCGGGCGCACAGATACGCAGTATTTT. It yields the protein CASSLGGRAGRTDTQYF.

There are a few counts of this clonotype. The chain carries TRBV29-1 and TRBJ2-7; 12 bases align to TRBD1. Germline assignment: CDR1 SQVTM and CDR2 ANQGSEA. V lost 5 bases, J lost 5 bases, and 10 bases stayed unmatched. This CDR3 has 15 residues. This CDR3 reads CSVTQTGQGADEQYF. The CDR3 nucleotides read TGCAGCGTTACACAAACGGGACAGGGGGCCGACGAGCAGTACTTC.

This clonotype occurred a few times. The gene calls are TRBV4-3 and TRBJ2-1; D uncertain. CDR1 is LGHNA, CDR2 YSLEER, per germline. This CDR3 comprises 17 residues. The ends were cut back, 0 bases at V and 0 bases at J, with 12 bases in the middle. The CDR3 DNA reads TGCGCCAGCAGCCAAGATAACTCCTTAAGCTCCTACAATGAGCAGTTCTTC. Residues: CASSQDNSLSSYNEQFF.

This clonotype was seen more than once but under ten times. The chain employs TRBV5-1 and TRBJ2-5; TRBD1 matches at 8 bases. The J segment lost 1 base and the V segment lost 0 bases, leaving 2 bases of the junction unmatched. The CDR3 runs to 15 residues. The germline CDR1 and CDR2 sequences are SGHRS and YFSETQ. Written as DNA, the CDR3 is TGCGCCAGCAGCTTGGACAGGGGGGCCCAAGAGACCCAGTACTTC. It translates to CASSLDRGAQETQYF.

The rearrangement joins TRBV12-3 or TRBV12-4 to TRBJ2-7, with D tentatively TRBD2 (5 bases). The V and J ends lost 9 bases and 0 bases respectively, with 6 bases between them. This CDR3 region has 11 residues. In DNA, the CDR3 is TGTGCCAGGGGGAGCTCCTACGAGCAGTACGTC. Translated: CARGSSYEQYV.

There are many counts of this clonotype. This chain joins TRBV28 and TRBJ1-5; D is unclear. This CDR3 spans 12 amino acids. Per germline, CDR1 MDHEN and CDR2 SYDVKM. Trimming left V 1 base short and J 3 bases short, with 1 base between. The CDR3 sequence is CASSLYNQPQHF. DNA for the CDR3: TGTGCCAGCAGTTTATACAATCAGCCCCAGCATTTT.

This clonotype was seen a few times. The CDR3 protein is CASGSRVVTYGYTF. In nucleotides, the CDR3 is TGTGCCAGCGGTTCCAGGGTGGTTACCTATGGCTACACCTTC. The rearrangement uses TRBV27 and TRBJ1-2, with D perhaps matching TRBD1 (5 bases). This CDR3 has 14 residues. V lost 8 bases and J lost 4, with 17 bases in between. The germline CDR1 and CDR2 sequences are MNHEY and SMNVEV (reference sequence).

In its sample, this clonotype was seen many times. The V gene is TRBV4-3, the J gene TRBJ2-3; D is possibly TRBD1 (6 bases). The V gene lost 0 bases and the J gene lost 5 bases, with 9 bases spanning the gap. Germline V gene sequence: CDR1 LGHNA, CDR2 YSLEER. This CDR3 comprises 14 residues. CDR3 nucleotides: TGCGCCAGCAGCCAAGATACAGGGCAAGATACGCAGTATTTT. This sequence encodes CASSQDTGQDTQYF.

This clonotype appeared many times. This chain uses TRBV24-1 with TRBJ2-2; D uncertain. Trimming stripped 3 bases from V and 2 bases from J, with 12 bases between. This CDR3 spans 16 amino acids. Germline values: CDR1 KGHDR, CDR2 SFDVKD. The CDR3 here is CATSDQPDGNTGELFF. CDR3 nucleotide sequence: TGTGCCACCAGTGATCAACCGGACGGTAACACCGGGGAGCTGTTTTTT.

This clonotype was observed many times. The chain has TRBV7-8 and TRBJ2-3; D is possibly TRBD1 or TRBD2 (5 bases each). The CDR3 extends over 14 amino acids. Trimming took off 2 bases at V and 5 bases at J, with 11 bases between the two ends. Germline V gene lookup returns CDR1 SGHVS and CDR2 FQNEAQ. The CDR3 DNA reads TGTGCCAGCAGCTTAATAGGGACCGGAGATACGCAGTATTTT. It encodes CASSLIGTGDTQYF.

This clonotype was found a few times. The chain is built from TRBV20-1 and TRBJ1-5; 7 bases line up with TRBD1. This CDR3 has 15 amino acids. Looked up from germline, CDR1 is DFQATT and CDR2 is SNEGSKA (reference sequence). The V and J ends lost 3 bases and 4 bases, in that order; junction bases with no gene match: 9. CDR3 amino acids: CSASPRQGGNQPQHF. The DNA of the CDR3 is TGCAGTGCTAGTCCTAGACAGGGTGGAAATCAGCCCCAGCATTTT.

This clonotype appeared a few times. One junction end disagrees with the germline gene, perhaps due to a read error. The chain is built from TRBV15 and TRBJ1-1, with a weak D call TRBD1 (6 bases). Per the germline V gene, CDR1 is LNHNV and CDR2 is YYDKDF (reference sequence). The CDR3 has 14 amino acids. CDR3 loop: CATSRLTGNAEAFF. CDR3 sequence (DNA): TGTGCCACCAGCCGGCTAACAGGGAACGCTGAAGCTTTCTTT.

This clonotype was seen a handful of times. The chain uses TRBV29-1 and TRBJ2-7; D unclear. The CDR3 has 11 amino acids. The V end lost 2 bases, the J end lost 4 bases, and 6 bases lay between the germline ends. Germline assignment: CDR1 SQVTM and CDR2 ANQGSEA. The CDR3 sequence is CSVESIYEQYF. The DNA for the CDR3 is TGCAGCGTTGAATCCATTTACGAGCAGTACTTC.

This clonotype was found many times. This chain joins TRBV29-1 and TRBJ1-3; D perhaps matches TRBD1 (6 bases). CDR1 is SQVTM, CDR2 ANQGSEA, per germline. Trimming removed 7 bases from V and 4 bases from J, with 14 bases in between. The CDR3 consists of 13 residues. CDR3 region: CSAAGARGNTIYF. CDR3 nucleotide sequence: TGCAGCGCTGCGGGGGCGCGGGGAAACACCATATATTTT.

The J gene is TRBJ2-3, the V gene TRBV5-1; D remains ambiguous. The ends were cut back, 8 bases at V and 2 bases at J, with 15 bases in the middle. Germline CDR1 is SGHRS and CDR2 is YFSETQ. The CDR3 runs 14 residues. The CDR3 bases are TGCGCCAGTAAGACTGGGGAAGTCACAGATACGCAGTATTTT. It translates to CASKTGEVTDTQYF.

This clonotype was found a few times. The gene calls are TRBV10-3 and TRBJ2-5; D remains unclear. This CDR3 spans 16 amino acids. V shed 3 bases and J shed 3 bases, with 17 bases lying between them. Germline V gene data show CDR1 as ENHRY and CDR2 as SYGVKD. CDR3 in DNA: TGTGCCATCAGTGATCTCCCCCAAAAAGCCAAAGAGACCCAGTACTTC. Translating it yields CAISDLPQKAKETQYF.

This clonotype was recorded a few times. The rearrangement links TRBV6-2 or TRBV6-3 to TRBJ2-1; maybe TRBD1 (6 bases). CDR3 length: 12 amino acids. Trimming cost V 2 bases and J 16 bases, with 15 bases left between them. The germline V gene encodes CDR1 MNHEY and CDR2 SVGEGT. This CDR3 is CASSYGQGSPFF. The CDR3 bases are TGTGCCAGCAGTTACGGGCAGGGGTCGCCTTTCTTC.

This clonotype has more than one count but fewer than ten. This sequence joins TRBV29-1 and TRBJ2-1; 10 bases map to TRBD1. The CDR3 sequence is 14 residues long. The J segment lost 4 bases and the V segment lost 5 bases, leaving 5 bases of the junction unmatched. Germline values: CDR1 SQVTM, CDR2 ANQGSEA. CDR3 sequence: CSVKGTGDYNEQFF. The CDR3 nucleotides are TGCAGCGTTAAGGGGACAGGGGATTACAATGAGCAGTTCTTC.

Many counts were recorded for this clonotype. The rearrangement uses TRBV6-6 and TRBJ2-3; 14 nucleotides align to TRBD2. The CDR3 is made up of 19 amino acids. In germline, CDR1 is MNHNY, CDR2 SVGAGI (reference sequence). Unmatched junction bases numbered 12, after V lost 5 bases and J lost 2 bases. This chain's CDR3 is CASSRRGTSGSHYTDTQYF. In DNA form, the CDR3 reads TGTGCCAGCAGTCGTAGAGGGACTAGCGGGAGTCACTACACAGATACGCAGTATTTT.

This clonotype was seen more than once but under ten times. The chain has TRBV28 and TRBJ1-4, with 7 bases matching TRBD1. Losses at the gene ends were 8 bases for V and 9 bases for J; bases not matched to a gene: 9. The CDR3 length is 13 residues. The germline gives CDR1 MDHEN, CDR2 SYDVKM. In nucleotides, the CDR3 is TGTGCCAGCCAGGGGGACCGTTGGCAAAAACTGTTTTTT. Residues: CASQGDRWQKLFF.

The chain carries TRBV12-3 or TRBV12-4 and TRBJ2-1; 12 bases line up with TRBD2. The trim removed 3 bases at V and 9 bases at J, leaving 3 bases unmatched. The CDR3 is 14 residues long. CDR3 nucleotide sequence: TGTGCCAGCAGTTTGTCGGGACTAGCGGGTGAGCAGTTCTTC. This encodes CASSLSGLAGEQFF.

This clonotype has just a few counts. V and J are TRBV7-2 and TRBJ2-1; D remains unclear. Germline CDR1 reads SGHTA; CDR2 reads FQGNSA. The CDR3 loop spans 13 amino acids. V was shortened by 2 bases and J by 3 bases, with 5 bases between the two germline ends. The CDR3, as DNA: TGTGCCAGCAGCTTAAGCGACTACAATGAGCAGTTCTTC. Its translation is CASSLSDYNEQFF.

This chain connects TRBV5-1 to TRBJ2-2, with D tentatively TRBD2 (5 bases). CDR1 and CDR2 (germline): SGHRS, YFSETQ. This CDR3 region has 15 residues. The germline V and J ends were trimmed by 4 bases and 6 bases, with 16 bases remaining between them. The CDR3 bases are TGCGCCAGCAGCCCGGAGGCAGCTCCGCCCGGGGAGCTGTTTTTT. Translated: CASSPEAAPPGELFF.

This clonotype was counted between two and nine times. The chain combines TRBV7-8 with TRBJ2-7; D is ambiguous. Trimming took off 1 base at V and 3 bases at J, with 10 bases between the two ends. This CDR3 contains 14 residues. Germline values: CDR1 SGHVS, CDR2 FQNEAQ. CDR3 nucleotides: TGTGCCAGCAGCTTAGGGTTCATCAACTACGAGCAGTACTTC. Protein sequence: CASSLGFINYEQYF.

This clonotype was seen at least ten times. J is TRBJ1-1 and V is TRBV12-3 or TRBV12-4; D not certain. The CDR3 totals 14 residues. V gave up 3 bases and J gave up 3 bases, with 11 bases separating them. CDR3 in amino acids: CASSFRGWDTEAFF. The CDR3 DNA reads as TGTGCCAGCAGTTTTAGAGGGTGGGACACTGAAGCTTTCTTT.

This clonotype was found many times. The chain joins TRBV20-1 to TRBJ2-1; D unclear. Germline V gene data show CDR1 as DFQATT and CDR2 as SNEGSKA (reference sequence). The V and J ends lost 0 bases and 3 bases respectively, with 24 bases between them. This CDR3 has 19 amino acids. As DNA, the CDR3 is TGCAGTGCTAGAGAGGCCCCCAGCAGGTTGGCCCGTAACTACAATGAGCAGTTCTTC. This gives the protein CSAREAPSRLARNYNEQFF.

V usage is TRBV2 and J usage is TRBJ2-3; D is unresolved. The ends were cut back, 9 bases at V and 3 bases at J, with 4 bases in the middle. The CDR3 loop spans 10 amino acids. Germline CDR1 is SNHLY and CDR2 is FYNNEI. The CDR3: CARGTDTQYF. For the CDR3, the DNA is TGTGCCAGGGGAACAGATACGCAGTATTTT. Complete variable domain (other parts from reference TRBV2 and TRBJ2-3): EPEVTQTPSHQVTQMGQEVILRCVPISNHLYFYWYRQILGQKVEFLVSFYNNEISEKSEIFDDQFSVERPDGSNFTLKIRSTKLEDSAMYFCARGTDTQYFGPGTRLTVL.

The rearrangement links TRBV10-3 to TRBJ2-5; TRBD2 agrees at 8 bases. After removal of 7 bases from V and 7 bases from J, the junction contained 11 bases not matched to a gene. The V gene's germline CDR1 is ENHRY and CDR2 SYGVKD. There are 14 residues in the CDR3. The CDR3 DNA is TGTGCCATCAACCCGACTAGCGATGTGGGGACCCAGTACTTC. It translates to CAINPTSDVGTQYF.